Below, 5 T cell receptor beta chains from the same sample are listed, as sequenced in a study of PD-L1 blockade in urothelial cancer. Sequencing was performed with immunoSEQ multiplex PCR; in TCRdb, only in-frame clones are kept and a portion is missing. This repertoire shows about 15,000 clones, around 90% found once; its top ten account for around 5.5%. This material consisted of PBMCs, taken around atezolizumab (anti-PD-L1) treatment. The receptors were sampled from a middle-aged man with urothelial cancer.

The genes are TRBV15 and TRBJ2-4, with D possibly matching TRBD1 (6 bases). The germline V gene has CDR1 LNHNV and CDR2 YYDKDF (reference sequence). There are 15 residues in the CDR3. Trimming stripped 0 bases from V and 8 bases from J, with 14 bases between. The CDR3 here is CATSREAGVRDIQYF. The CDR3 DNA reads TGTGCCACCAGCAGAGAAGCAGGGGTTCGTGACATTCAGTACTTC.

This clone was found a few times. The rearrangement links TRBV5-4 to TRBJ2-5; unclear D gene. The germline V gene encodes CDR1 SGHNT and CDR2 YYREEE (reference sequence). The CDR3 extends over 13 amino acids. V was shortened by 0 bases and J by 2 bases, with 5 bases between the two germline ends. CDR3 nucleotides: TGTGCCAGCAGCTTGGCTACTCAAGAGACCCAGTACTTC. Protein product: CASSLATQETQYF.

This clone was seen only a few times. The chain is built from TRBV7-9 and TRBJ2-1; 9 bases align to TRBD2. CDR3 length: 13 residues. V dropped 5 bases and J dropped 5; count of bases not matched to a gene: 1. Germline V lookup: CDR1 SEHNR, CDR2 FQNEAQ (reference sequence). The CDR3 loop is CASSRLADNEQFF. In nucleotides, the CDR3 is TGTGCCAGCAGCCGACTAGCGGACAATGAGCAGTTCTTC. Full variable domain (missing parts from reference TRBV7-9 and TRBJ2-1): DTGVSQNPRHKITKRGQNVTFRCDPISEHNRLYWYRQTLGQGPEFLTYFQNEAQLEKSRLLSDRFSAERPKGSFSTLEIQRTEQGDSAMYLCASSRLADNEQFFGPGTRLTVL.

The genes are TRBV18 and TRBJ2-4; D unresolved. The germline V gene has CDR1 KGHSH and CDR2 LQKENI. The CDR3 is 13 residues long. Trimming took off 3 bases at V and 8 bases at J, with 11 bases between the two ends. CDR3 residues: CASSPQRVDIQYF. The CDR3 DNA sequence: TGTGCCAGCTCACCTCAACGGGTGGACATTCAGTACTTC.

The rearrangement uses TRBV28 and TRBJ2-3, with 8 bases identical to TRBD1. V lost 0 bases to trimming and J lost 6 bases; unmatched junction nucleotides: 17. Germline V gene sequence: CDR1 MDHEN, CDR2 SYDVKM. The CDR3 extends over 19 amino acids. The CDR3 DNA follows: TGTGCCAGCAGTTTATGGTGGCCGGCCGCGCAGGGGGCGGGTGATACGCAGTATTTT. Amino acid sequence: CASSLWWPAAQGAGDTQYF.